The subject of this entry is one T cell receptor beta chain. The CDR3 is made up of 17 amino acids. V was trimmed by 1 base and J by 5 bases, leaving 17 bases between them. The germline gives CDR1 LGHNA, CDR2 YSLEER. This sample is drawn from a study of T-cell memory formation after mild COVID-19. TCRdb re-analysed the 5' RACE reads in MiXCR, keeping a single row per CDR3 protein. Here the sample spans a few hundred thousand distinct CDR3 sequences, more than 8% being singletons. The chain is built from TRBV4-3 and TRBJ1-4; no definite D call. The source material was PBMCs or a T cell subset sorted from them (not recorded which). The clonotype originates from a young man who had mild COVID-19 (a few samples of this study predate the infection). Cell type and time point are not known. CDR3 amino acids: CASSQAKWAETNEKLFF. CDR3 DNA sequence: TGCGCCAGCAGCCAAGCTAAATGGGCAGAGACGAATGAAAAACTGTTTTTT.